Listed below are T cell receptor beta chains from one sample, sequenced in a study of T cells in narcolepsy. Sequencing was performed with immunoSEQ multiplex PCR; in TCRdb, only in-frame clones are kept and a portion is missing. Found here are tens of thousands of clones, around 85% of them singletons; the top ten hold 1.5% to 2%. The source material was CD45RA- memory CD4+ T cells from PBMCs. The receptors shown here come from a human donor with narcolepsy. The CDR3 runs from the conserved cysteine through the conserved F or W. D genes are given only for firm matches. Expanded clones are given a class, and other clones once, few, many or no size at all.

V gene: TRBV19
J gene: TRBJ1-5
clone size: -
D gene: -
CDR3 protein: CASELQGQPQHF
CDR3 DNA: TGTGCCAGTGAATTACAGGGTCAGCCCCAGCATTTT

V gene: TRBV19
J gene: TRBJ2-5
clone size: -
D gene: -
CDR3 protein: CASSLGLQETQYF
CDR3 DNA: TGTGCCAGTAGTTTAGGGCTACAAGAGACCCAGTACTTC

V gene: TRBV11-2
J gene: TRBJ2-7
clone size: -
D gene: -
CDR3 protein: CASSLRREDYEQYF
CDR3 DNA: TGTGCCAGCAGCCTCCGACGGGAAGACTACGAGCAGTACTTC

V gene: TRBV28
J gene: TRBJ1-2
clone size: -
D gene: TRBD1
CDR3 protein: CASRMDRGLLGYTF
CDR3 DNA: TGTGCCAGCAGAATGGACAGGGGGCTACTTGGCTACACCTTC

V gene: TRBV28
J gene: TRBJ1-2
clone size: -
D gene: TRBD1
CDR3 protein: CAIKALGGAYGYTF
CDR3 DNA: TGTGCCATCAAAGCTTTAGGGGGCGCGTATGGCTACACCTTC

V gene: TRBV5-1
J gene: TRBJ2-3
clone size: -
D gene: -
CDR3 protein: CASSLTEGRPDTQYF
CDR3 DNA: TGCGCCAGCAGCTTAACGGAGGGGCGGCCAGATACGCAGTATTTT

V gene: TRBV29-1
J gene: TRBJ1-1
clone size: -
D gene: -
CDR3 protein: CSVEDSWDTEAFF
CDR3 DNA: TGCAGCGTTGAAGACAGTTGGGACACTGAAGCTTTCTTT

V gene: TRBV10-1
J gene: TRBJ2-7
clone size: -
D gene: TRBD1
CDR3 protein: CAIKPRLLTGPKTYEQYF
CDR3 DNA: TGCGCCATCAAACCCCGATTGTTGACAGGGCCGAAGACCTACGAGCAGTACTTC

V gene: TRBV7-2
J gene: TRBJ2-5
clone size: -
D gene: TRBD2
CDR3 protein: CASSSSGGLGGETQYF
CDR3 DNA: TGTGCCAGCAGCTCTAGCGGGGGACTTGGTGGAGAGACCCAGTACTTC

V gene: TRBV7-2
J gene: TRBJ2-5
clone size: -
D gene: TRBD2
CDR3 protein: CASSFTAGGYETQYF
CDR3 DNA: TGTGCCAGCAGCTTCACGGCGGGGGGATATGAGACCCAGTACTTC

V gene: TRBV15
J gene: TRBJ2-3
clone size: -
D gene: TRBD2
CDR3 protein: CATSRDRPGTSEGYF
CDR3 DNA: TGTGCCACCAGCAGAGATAGGCCCGGGACTAGTGAGGGGTATTTT

V gene: TRBV6-5
J gene: TRBJ2-3
clone size: -
D gene: TRBD1
CDR3 protein: CASSQLGQGSTQYF
CDR3 DNA: TGTGCCAGCAGTCAGCTGGGACAGGGGAGCACGCAGTATTTT

V gene: TRBV6-6
J gene: TRBJ2-1
clone size: -
D gene: TRBD1
CDR3 protein: CASSYTQGLVNEQFF
CDR3 DNA: TGTGCCAGCAGTTACACACAGGGGTTGGTCAATGAGCAGTTCTTC

V gene: TRBV15
J gene: TRBJ1-3
clone size: -
D gene: TRBD1
CDR3 protein: CATSRGDRISGNTIYF
CDR3 DNA: TGTGCCACCAGCAGAGGGGACAGGATCTCTGGAAACACCATATATTTT

V gene: TRBV9
J gene: TRBJ2-5
clone size: -
D gene: TRBD2
CDR3 protein: CASSVGGRGIQYF
CDR3 DNA: TGTGCCAGCAGCGTAGGAGGGAGGGGCATCCAGTACTTC

V gene: TRBV10-3
J gene: TRBJ1-2
clone size: once
D gene: -
CDR3 protein: CAISQRANYGYTF
CDR3 DNA: TGTGCCATCAGTCAAAGAGCTAACTATGGCTACACCTTC

V gene: TRBV19
J gene: TRBJ1-4
clone size: -
D gene: -
CDR3 protein: CASSMTSYWEKLFF
CDR3 DNA: TGTGCCAGTAGTATGACCTCCTATTGGGAAAAACTGTTTTTT

V gene: TRBV18
J gene: TRBJ1-2
clone size: -
D gene: -
CDR3 protein: CASSPDRNYGYTF
CDR3 DNA: TGTGCCAGCTCACCAGACCGGAACTATGGCTACACCTTC

V gene: TRBV7-2
J gene: TRBJ2-7
clone size: -
D gene: -
CDR3 protein: CASSTGQSNEQYF
CDR3 DNA: TGTGCCAGCAGCACCGGACAGTCAAACGAGCAGTACTTC

V gene: TRBV14
J gene: TRBJ1-2
clone size: -
D gene: -
CDR3 protein: CASSQDYGYTF
CDR3 DNA: TGTGCCAGCAGCCAAGACTATGGCTACACCTTC

V gene: TRBV9
J gene: TRBJ2-3
clone size: -
D gene: -
CDR3 protein: CASSVQADTDTQYF
CDR3 DNA: TGTGCCAGCAGCGTGCAGGCTGACACAGATACGCAGTATTTT

V gene: TRBV19
J gene: TRBJ2-1
clone size: -
D gene: -
CDR3 protein: CASSPGPNHNEQFF
CDR3 DNA: TGTGCCAGTAGTCCGGGGCCCAATCACAATGAGCAGTTCTTC

V gene: TRBV28
J gene: TRBJ1-1
clone size: -
D gene: -
CDR3 protein: CASSYPGQNTEAFF
CDR3 DNA: TGTGCCAGCAGTTATCCGGGACAGAACACTGAAGCTTTCTTT

V gene: TRBV5-1
J gene: TRBJ2-5
clone size: -
D gene: -
CDR3 protein: CASSPGTPHGGQYF
CDR3 DNA: TGCGCCAGCAGCCCCGGGACTCCCCATGGGGGCCAGTACTTC

V gene: TRBV5-3
J gene: TRBJ1-6
clone size: -
D gene: TRBD1
CDR3 protein: CARSLAGQGGNSPLHF
CDR3 DNA: TGTGCCAGAAGCTTGGCCGGACAGGGAGGGAATTCACCCCTCCACTTT

V gene: TRBV19
J gene: TRBJ1-2
clone size: -
D gene: -
CDR3 protein: CASSISRGGFRYTF
CDR3 DNA: TGTGCCAGTAGTATAAGCAGGGGCGGGTTTCGCTACACCTTC

V gene: TRBV6-6
J gene: TRBJ1-5
clone size: few
D gene: -
CDR3 protein: CASSHPDSNQPQHF
CDR3 DNA: TGTGCCAGCAGTCACCCCGACAGCAATCAGCCCCAGCATTTT

V gene: TRBV7-2
J gene: TRBJ1-5
clone size: few
D gene: -
CDR3 protein: CASSFYSNQPQHF
CDR3 DNA: TGTGCCAGCAGCTTCTATAGCAATCAGCCCCAGCATTTT

V gene: TRBV6-6
J gene: TRBJ2-1
clone size: few
D gene: -
CDR3 protein: CASQWSSYNEQFF
CDR3 DNA: TGTGCCTCTCAGTGGAGTTCCTACAATGAGCAGTTCTTC

V gene: TRBV6-1
J gene: TRBJ2-3
clone size: -
D gene: -
CDR3 protein: CASSAFQDTQYF
CDR3 DNA: TGTGCCAGCAGTGCATTCCAAGATACGCAGTATTTT

V gene: TRBV11-2
J gene: TRBJ2-1
clone size: few
D gene: -
CDR3 protein: CASSLGAKTLSSYNEQFF
CDR3 DNA: TGTGCCAGCAGCCTGGGGGCCAAAACCCTAAGCTCCTACAATGAGCAGTTCTTC

V gene: TRBV28
J gene: TRBJ1-5
clone size: once
D gene: -
CDR3 protein: CASSPVGGAQHF
CDR3 DNA: TGTGCCAGCAGTCCGGTTGGGGGGGCCCAGCATTTT

V gene: TRBV7-8
J gene: TRBJ2-5
clone size: -
D gene: TRBD2
CDR3 protein: CASSAGLAGLETQYF
CDR3 DNA: TGTGCCAGCAGCGCGGGACTAGCGGGGTTGGAGACCCAGTACTTC

V gene: TRBV30
J gene: TRBJ1-1
clone size: -
D gene: -
CDR3 protein: CAWSRGGNTEAFF
CDR3 DNA: TGTGCCTGGAGTAGAGGAGGGAACACTGAAGCTTTCTTT

V gene: TRBV9
J gene: TRBJ2-1
clone size: -
D gene: -
CDR3 protein: CASSSRAFEQFF
CDR3 DNA: TGTGCCAGCAGCTCTAGGGCATTCGAGCAGTTCTTC

V gene: TRBV2
J gene: TRBJ2-3
clone size: -
D gene: -
CDR3 protein: CASRGGLSTDTQYF
CDR3 DNA: TGTGCCAGCAGGGGGGGACTTAGCACAGATACGCAGTATTTT

V gene: TRBV7-9
J gene: TRBJ1-1
clone size: -
D gene: TRBD1
CDR3 protein: CASSQNRGPFTEAFF
CDR3 DNA: TGTGCCAGCAGCCAAAACAGGGGGCCTTTCACTGAAGCTTTCTTT

V gene: TRBV9
J gene: TRBJ1-6
clone size: -
D gene: -
CDR3 protein: CASSVDLLGNSPLHF
CDR3 DNA: TGTGCCAGCAGCGTAGATCTGTTAGGGAATTCACCCCTCCACTTT

V gene: TRBV5-4
J gene: TRBJ2-2
clone size: medium-sized
D gene: TRBD1
CDR3 protein: CASSLDSDRAQAGELFF
CDR3 DNA: TGTGCCAGCAGCTTGGACTCCGACAGGGCCCAGGCCGGGGAGCTGTTTTTT

V gene: TRBV5-6
J gene: TRBJ2-7
clone size: -
D gene: TRBD1
CDR3 protein: CASSSPDRDEQYF
CDR3 DNA: TGTGCCAGCAGCTCACCGGACAGGGACGAGCAGTACTTC

V gene: TRBV28
J gene: TRBJ2-7
clone size: -
D gene: -
CDR3 protein: CASRIDSSYEQYF
CDR3 DNA: TGTGCCAGCAGGATCGACTCCAGCTACGAGCAGTACTTC

V gene: TRBV15
J gene: TRBJ1-6
clone size: -
D gene: -
CDR3 protein: CATSREDGGSPLHF
CDR3 DNA: TGTGCCACCAGCAGAGAGGACGGGGGATCACCCCTCCACTTT

V gene: TRBV6-1
J gene: TRBJ2-6
clone size: -
D gene: -
CDR3 protein: CASSDISGANVLTF
CDR3 DNA: TGTGCCAGCAGTGACATTTCTGGGGCCAACGTCCTGACTTTC

V gene: TRBV7-2
J gene: TRBJ1-2
clone size: once
D gene: TRBD1
CDR3 protein: CASSRTGVDYGYTF
CDR3 DNA: TGTGCCAGCAGCCGAACAGGGGTTGACTATGGCTACACCTTC

V gene: TRBV27
J gene: TRBJ1-1
clone size: -
D gene: -
CDR3 protein: CASRLRGGLDTEAFF
CDR3 DNA: TGTGCCAGCAGACTACGGGGGGGCTTGGACACTGAAGCTTTCTTT

V gene: TRBV13
J gene: TRBJ1-2
clone size: -
D gene: -
CDR3 protein: CASSFSGAGYGYTF
CDR3 DNA: TGTGCCAGCAGCTTTTCAGGGGCAGGCTATGGCTACACCTTC

V gene: TRBV18
J gene: TRBJ2-7
clone size: once
D gene: TRBD2
CDR3 protein: CASSPPLAGAYEQYF
CDR3 DNA: TGTGCCAGCTCACCGCCCCTAGCGGGGGCCTACGAGCAGTACTTC

V gene: TRBV6-1
J gene: TRBJ2-1
clone size: -
D gene: -
CDR3 protein: CATRSGAVFF
CDR3 DNA: TGTGCCACTCGTTCGGGGGCGGTGTTCTTC

V gene: TRBV2
J gene: TRBJ1-1
clone size: few
D gene: TRBD1
CDR3 protein: CASRDRGPTEAFF
CDR3 DNA: TGTGCCAGCAGGGACAGGGGGCCGACTGAAGCTTTCTTT

V gene: TRBV7-2
J gene: TRBJ2-1
clone size: -
D gene: TRBD2
CDR3 protein: CASSRASGGGNEQFF
CDR3 DNA: TGTGCCAGCAGCCGCGCTAGCGGGGGGGGGAATGAGCAGTTCTTC

V gene: TRBV28
J gene: TRBJ2-7
clone size: -
D gene: -
CDR3 protein: CASNPARGPQAYEQYF
CDR3 DNA: TGTGCCAGCAACCCAGCCAGGGGTCCACAGGCCTACGAGCAGTACTTC

V gene: TRBV7-8
J gene: TRBJ2-3
clone size: -
D gene: TRBD2
CDR3 protein: CASSLRTSGSGDTQYF
CDR3 DNA: TGTGCCAGCAGCTTAAGGACTAGCGGGTCAGGAGATACGCAGTATTTT

V gene: TRBV2
J gene: TRBJ2-5
clone size: -
D gene: TRBD1
CDR3 protein: CASPSDRGRRETQYF
CDR3 DNA: TGTGCCAGCCCTTCGGACAGGGGGCGACGGGAGACCCAGTACTTC

V gene: TRBV14
J gene: TRBJ2-7
clone size: -
D gene: -
CDR3 protein: CASSPLGFGEQYF
CDR3 DNA: TGTGCCAGCAGCCCCCTGGGCTTCGGCGAGCAGTACTTC